Listed here are 29 T cell receptor beta chains from one sample, sequenced in a study of OX40 agonist ivuxolimab in advanced cancers. Preparation of the library involved the immunoSEQ multiplex PCR assay. TCRdb re-hosts the immuneACCESS table, in-frame sequences only. Its copies lack some clones; in the studies checked, an unresolved V gene accounts for under half of them, and the cause for the rest is not known. The sample table holds approximately 60,000 clones, of which nearly 85% were seen once. The ten biggest clones cover about 3.1% of the sample. This specimen consisted of CD4+ or CD8+ T cells sorted from blood, obtained in a trial of the OX40 agonist ivuxolimab. The receptors shown here come from an adult with an advanced solid tumor such as melanoma, head and neck, liver or kidney cancer.

The chain carries TRBV5-4 and TRBJ2-5, with D possibly TRBD1 on 6 matching bases. Germline V CDR1 and CDR2: SGHNT, YYREEE (reference sequence). The CDR3 covers 13 residues. Trimming cost V 3 bases and J 5 bases, with 11 bases left between them. The CDR3 sequence is CASSWNRDETQYF. The DNA for the CDR3 is TGTGCCAGCAGCTGGAACAGGGACGAGACCCAGTACTTC.

This chain joins TRBV6-5 and TRBJ1-2; D remains ambiguous. CDR3 length: 15 amino acids. V was pared by 0 bases and J by 4 bases, with 12 bases between. Germline V gene lookup returns CDR1 MNHEY and CDR2 SVGAGI. The CDR3 coding sequence is TGTGCCAGCAGTTACTCTCGGCAGGCGTTCTATGGCTACACCTTC. This translates into CASSYSRQAFYGYTF.

The chain links TRBV18 to TRBJ2-4; D unclear. The germline CDR1 and CDR2 sequences are KGHSH and LQKENI. The CDR3 sequence is 16 residues long. V lost 6 bases, J lost 0 bases, and 15 bases lay in between. CDR3 protein: CASSLESLLAKNIQYF. CDR3 nucleotides: TGTGCCAGCTCTCTGGAGAGCTTACTAGCCAAAAACATTCAGTACTTC.

The CDR3 DNA reads TGTGCCAGCTCACCAGCGGCTAGCACAGATACGCAGTATTTT. It specifies CASSPAASTDTQYF. This chain uses TRBV18 with TRBJ2-3, with D hard to call. V was pared by 2 bases and J by 0 bases, with 6 bases between. CDR3 length: 14 residues. Germline lookup yields CDR1 KGHSH and CDR2 LQKENI.

The rearrangement links TRBV7-2 to TRBJ1-4; D unresolved. V was pared by 5 bases and J by 7 bases, with 11 bases between. From germline, CDR1 is SGHTA and CDR2 FQGNSA. This CDR3 comprises 13 residues. DNA for the CDR3: TGTGCCAGCAGCAAAAACTGGGGTGAAAAACTGTTTTTT. Its translation is CASSKNWGEKLFF.

This clone was counted a few times. CDR3 sequence reads: CAWSEMSVNQPQHF. The CDR3 DNA is TGTGCCTGGAGTGAGATGTCAGTCAATCAGCCCCAGCATTTT. This chain uses TRBV30 with TRBJ1-5; D is uncertain. The CDR3 has 14 residues. Germline lookup yields CDR1 GTSNPN and CDR2 SVGIG (reference sequence). Trimming shortened V by 1 base and J by 3 bases, and 10 bases separated the two germline ends.

This clone showed up just once. The chain recombines TRBV7-2 with TRBJ2-1; no clear D. V lost 0 bases to trimming and J lost 15 bases, with 18 bases between them. The CDR3 sequence is 14 residues long. The germline CDR1 and CDR2 sequences are SGHTA and FQGNSA. As DNA, the CDR3 is TGTGCCAGCAGCTTAGCCCCCGCCGGATCCGCCAGGTTCTTC. It yields the protein CASSLAPAGSARFF.

CDR3 nucleotides: TGTGCCAGCAGCTTGGTTGACCGAGGGACAGATACGCAGTATTTT. Amino acid sequence: CASSLVDRGTDTQYF. The chain has TRBV5-5 and TRBJ2-3, with a possible D match to TRBD2 (5 bases). Germline CDR1 SGHKS, CDR2 YYEKEE (reference sequence). The V end was cut by 0 bases, the J end by 3 bases, with 11 bases between. This CDR3 is 15 amino acids long.

The chain uses TRBV6-5 and TRBJ1-1, with 7 bases aligning to TRBD1. The length of the CDR3 is 15 residues. V dropped 7 bases and J dropped 0; count of bases not matched to a gene: 8. Germline CDR1 reads MNHEY; CDR2 reads SVGAGI. This CDR3 is CASNQNRGLNTEAFF. CDR3 DNA: TGTGCCAGCAACCAGAACAGGGGTTTGAACACTGAAGCTTTCTTT.

The DNA for the CDR3 is TGTGCCAGCAGCTTGGTGGTTAGCGGGAGGGTCACCGGGGAGCTGTTTTTT. Protein sequence: CASSLVVSGRVTGELFF. V is TRBV5-6 and J is TRBJ2-2; TRBD2 agrees at 11 bases. V was pared by 0 bases and J by 4 bases, with 5 bases of the junction left unmatched. CDR3 length: 17 residues. Germline assignment: CDR1 SGHDT and CDR2 YYEEEE.

The chain links TRBV30 to TRBJ1-5; D is unresolved. Trimming cost V 1 base and J 0 bases, with 7 bases left between them. CDR1 is GTSNPN, CDR2 SVGIG, per germline (reference sequence). This CDR3 has 14 residues. The chain's CDR3 is CAWSGLNSNQPQHF. CDR3 coding DNA: TGTGCCTGGAGTGGACTCAATAGCAATCAGCCCCAGCATTTT.

V usage is TRBV5-4 and J usage is TRBJ2-1, with D possibly matching TRBD1 (6 bases). CDR1 SGHNT and CDR2 YYREEE come from the germline V gene (reference sequence). Trimming took off 0 bases at V and 5 bases at J, with 12 bases between the two ends. This CDR3 has 15 amino acids. CDR3 coding DNA: TGTGCCAGCAGCTTGGGATCAGGGGCCCACAATGAGCAGTTCTTC. It yields the protein CASSLGSGAHNEQFF.

This chain joins TRBV28 and TRBJ2-1, with 13 bases lining up with TRBD2. Germline CDR1 reads MDHEN; CDR2 reads SYDVKM. V was clipped by 5 bases and J by 9 bases; unmatched bases: 7. The CDR3 totals 15 residues. As DNA, the CDR3 is TGTGCCAGCAGTCCGGGACTAGCGGGAAGCGGTGAGCAGTTCTTC. Its translation is CASSPGLAGSGEQFF.

The V call is TRBV9, the J call TRBJ1-3, with TRBD1 as a possible D gene (6 bases). The V end was cut by 3 bases, the J end by 4 bases, with 17 bases between. Looked up from germline, CDR1 is SGDLS and CDR2 is YYNGEE. CDR3 length equals 16 residues. In DNA form, the CDR3 reads TGTGCCAGCAGCGCCTCGTGGGGGGCGCCCGGAAACACCATATATTTT. As protein: CASSASWGAPGNTIYF.

The sample holds one count of this clone. The rearrangement links TRBV18 to TRBJ1-2; D is unresolved. With 3 bases removed from V and 1 base from J, the gap between germline ends came to 18 bases. This CDR3 has 17 amino acids. Germline CDR1 reads KGHSH; CDR2 reads LQKENI. The CDR3: CASSPQEDVGINYGYTF. CDR3 nucleotides: TGTGCCAGCTCACCCCAGGAAGATGTGGGCATTAACTATGGCTACACCTTC.

V is TRBV14 and J is TRBJ1-4; 7 positions match TRBD1. After removal of 4 bases from V and 7 bases from J, the junction contained 6 bases not matched to a gene. Germline-derived CDR1 and CDR2 are SGHDN and FVKESK. The CDR3 is 14 residues long. The CDR3 sequence is CASSPTGFGEKLFF. The CDR3 coding sequence is TGTGCCAGCAGCCCGACAGGGTTCGGTGAAAAACTGTTTTTT.

This chain links TRBV2 with TRBJ2-1; 7 bases map to TRBD2. This CDR3 is 15 amino acids long. From germline, CDR1 is SNHLY and CDR2 FYNNEI. The ends lost 6 bases at V and 9 bases at J; junction bases unmatched: 14. The CDR3 DNA reads as TGTGCCAGCAGCGTCTCGGGGGGAGGAGTGGGTGAGCAGTTCTTC. It encodes CASSVSGGGVGEQFF.

V usage is TRBV5-4 and J usage is TRBJ1-1; D gene ambiguous. Germline V lookup: CDR1 SGHNT, CDR2 YYREEE (reference sequence). Trimming pared 2 bases from V and 1 base from J, leaving 6 bases between. This CDR3 region has 13 residues. CDR3: CASSFDPNTEAFF. The CDR3, as DNA: TGTGCCAGCAGCTTTGACCCGAACACTGAAGCTTTCTTT.

The CDR3 sequence: CSAQGTSGRSSYNEQFF. In nucleotides, the CDR3 is TGCAGCGCTCAAGGGACTAGCGGGAGAAGCTCCTACAATGAGCAGTTCTTC. The rearrangement uses TRBV29-1 and TRBJ2-1; 14 bases align to TRBD2. With 7 bases clipped from V and 0 bases from J, the junction kept 8 bases outside the gene matches. The CDR3 runs 17 residues. CDR1 is SQVTM and CDR2 is ANQGSEA in the germline V gene.

The chain is built from TRBV9 and TRBJ2-7; 7 nucleotides line up with TRBD2. V lost 0 bases and J lost 3; bases outside the gene matches: 3. This CDR3 is built from 14 residues. The V gene's germline CDR1 is SGDLS and CDR2 YYNGEE. The CDR3 sequence: CASSVGEGVYEQYF. The CDR3 DNA reads as TGTGCCAGCAGCGTAGGGGAGGGAGTCTACGAGCAGTACTTC.

This clone was seen once. V is TRBV2 and J is TRBJ1-5; TRBD1 agrees at 7 bases. The germline CDR1 and CDR2 sequences are SNHLY and FYNNEI. V lost 7 bases, J lost 3 bases, and 6 bases stayed unmatched. This CDR3 region has 14 residues. CDR3 sequence: CASTRDRHNQPQHF. In nucleotides, the CDR3 is TGTGCCAGCACCCGGGACAGACACAATCAGCCCCAGCATTTT.

The chain employs TRBV27 and TRBJ2-3; 13 positions match TRBD2. The CDR3 covers 19 residues. The V and J ends lost 0 bases and 0 bases, in that order; junction bases with no gene match: 6. Germline V gives CDR1 MNHEY, CDR2 SMNVEV (reference sequence). The CDR3 loop is CASSLSGTSGTPSTDTQYF. CDR3 nucleotides: TGTGCCAGCAGTTTATCGGGGACTAGCGGGACACCTAGCACAGATACGCAGTATTTT.

The V call is TRBV5-1, the J call TRBJ1-3; D is unclear. CDR3 length: 15 residues. Trimming pared 4 bases from V and 0 bases from J, leaving 11 bases between. Germline CDR1 SGHRS, CDR2 YFSETQ. CDR3 sequence: CASSPLQSSGNTIYF. The CDR3 DNA sequence: TGCGCCAGCAGCCCCCTTCAGAGCTCTGGAAACACCATATATTTT.

The rearrangement links TRBV6-5 to TRBJ1-2; no reliable D call. The CDR3 length is 14 residues. CDR1 and CDR2 (germline): MNHEY, SVGAGI. V was shortened by 5 bases and J by 2 bases, with 12 bases between the two germline ends. For the CDR3, the DNA is TGTGCCAGCAGTGAAGGGAAAGTAAACTATGGCTACACCTTC. The encoded protein is CASSEGKVNYGYTF.

This clone was counted once. This rearrangement joins TRBV7-8 to TRBJ1-5, with D unclear. Germline CDR1 SGHVS, CDR2 FQNEAQ. This CDR3 is built from 16 residues. V was cut by 1 base and J by 0 bases, with 10 bases left in between. The CDR3 DNA follows: TGTGCCAGCAGCTTAGGTTGGGCGAATAGCAATCAGCCCCAGCATTTT. Translated, it gives CASSLGWANSNQPQHF.

This chain links TRBV6-5 with TRBJ2-7, with TRBD1 identical over 7 bases. Germline values: CDR1 MNHEY, CDR2 SVGAGI. V shed 5 bases, J shed 6 bases, and the junction held 10 bases outside the gene matches. The CDR3 is 14 residues long. The chain's CDR3 is CASSDRQGLREQYF. For the CDR3, the DNA is TGTGCCAGCAGTGACCGACAGGGTTTACGCGAGCAGTACTTC.

The chain links TRBV11-2 to TRBJ2-5; TRBD2 might be the D (6 bases). Germline CDR1 SGHAT, CDR2 FQNNGV. The ends were cut back, 5 bases at V and 4 bases at J, with 20 bases in the middle. This CDR3 spans 16 amino acids. The CDR3 sequence is CASSPGGAPGRETQYF. The CDR3 DNA sequence: TGTGCCAGCAGCCCTGGCGGGGCCCCAGGGCGAGAGACCCAGTACTTC.

The J gene is TRBJ2-2, the V gene TRBV7-8; D gene ambiguous. V was trimmed by 3 bases and J by 4 bases, leaving 9 bases between them. The CDR3 has 14 amino acids. The germline V gene has CDR1 SGHVS and CDR2 FQNEAQ. The CDR3, as DNA: TGTGCCAGCAGCTTTAGGCTAACCACCGGGGAGCTGTTTTTT. Translated, it gives CASSFRLTTGELFF.

V is TRBV5-1 and J is TRBJ1-1, with 10 bases aligning to TRBD1. The length of the CDR3 is 14 residues. The V gene end was trimmed by 4 bases and the J gene end by 1 base; junction bases not matched to a gene: 1. CDR1 is SGHRS, CDR2 YFSETQ, per germline. CDR3 protein: CASSGTGANTEAFF. The CDR3 nucleotides read TGCGCCAGCAGCGGGACAGGGGCGAACACTGAAGCTTTCTTT.